This is a list of T cell receptor beta chains from one sample in a study of cytomegalovirus exposure and HLA in healthy donors. TCRdb's table, derived via immunoSEQ multiplex PCR, lists solely in-frame clones and lacks some. Seen here are around 190,000 clones, around 78% observed once, and the top ten hold over 12%. The sequenced sample consisted of PBMCs. The receptors originated from a young woman in good health and CMV-seropositive. Each CDR3 is given with its conserved first and last residue. Fields, in order: clone size, V gene, D gene, J gene, CDR3 protein, CDR3 DNA. D genes are given only for firm matches. Not every row has a clone size; where given, it reads once, few, many or a size class.

>NA|TRBV10-3|TRBD2|TRBJ2-1
CAISWTSAYNEQFF
TGTGCCATCAGCTGGACTAGCGCCTACAATGAGCAGTTCTTC
>NA|TRBV19|NA|TRBJ1-1
CASSSSGVNTEAFF
TGTGCCAGTAGTTCCTCGGGGGTGAACACTGAAGCTTTCTTT
>NA|TRBV13|TRBD2|TRBJ2-3
CASSLAGLAGGSTDTQYF
TGTGCCAGCAGCTTAGCGGGACTAGCGGGGGGCTCCACAGATACGCAGTATTTT
>NA|TRBV5-1|NA|TRBJ1-6
CASSPGLGDSPLHF
TGCGCCAGCAGCCCCGGACTAGGGGATTCACCCCTCCACTTT
>few|TRBV4-3|TRBD1|TRBJ1-2
CASSQDAGGRDSVYGYTF
TGCGCCAGCAGCCAAGATGCGGGAGGTCGGGACAGCGTTTATGGCTACACCTTC
>NA|TRBV2|NA|TRBJ1-1
CASSDPRVWEAFF
TGTGCCAGCAGTGACCCCAGGGTCTGGGAAGCTTTCTTT
>NA|TRBV6-6|TRBD2|TRBJ2-7
CASSGTSGYEQYF
TGTGCCAGCAGTGGGACTAGCGGCTACGAGCAGTACTTC
>NA|TRBV19|NA|TRBJ2-1
CASSPSRANEQFF
TGTGCCAGTAGTCCGTCCAGGGCCAATGAGCAGTTCTTC
>NA|TRBV11-3|TRBD2|TRBJ2-1
CASRWTSRYNEQFF
TGTGCCAGCAGATGGACTAGTCGGTACAATGAGCAGTTCTTC
>few|TRBV6-5|TRBD1|TRBJ2-2
CASRRTGRTGELFF
TGTGCCAGCAGGCGGACAGGCCGCACCGGGGAGCTGTTTTTT
>NA|TRBV19|TRBD1|TRBJ2-3
CASSPGQGQSDTQYF
TGTGCCAGTAGTCCCGGACAGGGTCAGTCAGATACGCAGTATTTT
>NA|TRBV28|NA|TRBJ1-2
CASSFRRYGYTF
TGTGCCAGCAGTTTCCGGCGGTATGGCTACACCTTC
>few|TRBV11-3|NA|TRBJ2-7
CASSPGQTYEQYF
TGTGCCAGCAGCCCCGGACAGACCTACGAGCAGTACTTC
>few|TRBV19|TRBD2|TRBJ2-2
CASSPGTTRNTGELFF
TGTGCCAGTAGCCCCGGGACTACCCGGAACACCGGGGAGCTGTTTTTT
>NA|TRBV27|TRBD2|TRBJ2-7
CASSLSLAGGEQYF
TGTGCCAGCAGTTTATCGCTAGCGGGAGGCGAGCAGTACTTC
>few|TRBV6-6|NA|TRBJ2-7
CASSLSGGQYF
TGTGCCAGCAGCCTTTCCGGGGGGCAGTACTTC
>NA|TRBV9|TRBD1|TRBJ2-3
CASSVEGTVTDTQYF
TGTGCCAGCAGCGTAGAGGGGACAGTCACAGATACGCAGTATTTT
>NA|TRBV6-1|TRBD1|TRBJ2-1
CASSASWGQGIHEQFF
TGTGCCAGCAGTGCCTCGTGGGGACAGGGGATCCATGAGCAGTTCTTC
>NA|TRBV25-1|TRBD2|TRBJ2-1
CASTLAGGVAGNEQFF
TGTGCCAGCACACTAGCGGGAGGGGTAGCCGGCAATGAGCAGTTCTTC
>NA|TRBV5-1|NA|TRBJ2-1
CASSPGGDDTNEQFF
TGCGCCAGCAGCCCCGGAGGGGACGACACGAATGAGCAGTTCTTC
>NA|TRBV15|NA|TRBJ1-1
CATSRGGQLNTEAFF
TGTGCCACCAGCAGAGGAGGACAGTTAAACACTGAAGCTTTCTTT
>few|TRBV27|NA|TRBJ2-1
CASSRPTGNNEQFF
TGTGCCAGCAGCCGGCCAACAGGGAACAATGAGCAGTTCTTC
>few|TRBV18|TRBD1|TRBJ1-1
CASSLGKDRGLTEAFF
TGTGCCAGCTCACTCGGCAAGGACAGGGGGCTTACTGAAGCTTTCTTT
>NA|TRBV21-1|NA|TRBJ1-1
CASSKEARGATNTEAFF
TGTGCCAGCAGCAAAGAGGCCAGGGGGGCCACGAACACTGAAGCTTTCTTT
>NA|TRBV7-7|NA|TRBJ2-1
CASSLVPEANSYNEQFF
TGTGCTAGCAGCTTAGTCCCTGAAGCAAACTCCTACAATGAGCAGTTCTTC
>NA|TRBV6-5|NA|TRBJ1-6
CASSFDRVYNSPLHF
TGTGCCAGCAGCTTCGACCGGGTCTATAATTCACCCCTCCACTTT
>NA|TRBV11-2|TRBD2|TRBJ2-5
CASSHTSGGSYTKETQYF
TGTGCCAGCAGCCACACTAGCGGGGGGAGTTATACGAAAGAGACCCAGTACTTC
>NA|TRBV10-3|TRBD1|TRBJ1-1
CAIRPMTGAEAFF
TGTGCCATCAGACCAATGACAGGGGCTGAAGCTTTCTTT
>NA|TRBV7-9|TRBD1|TRBJ1-1
CASSRGTGNLEAFF
TGTGCCAGCAGCCGGGGGACAGGTAACCTTGAAGCTTTCTTT
>NA|TRBV21-1|NA|TRBJ2-1
CASRRGQINEQFF
TGTGCCAGCAGACGGGGACAGATCAATGAGCAGTTCTTC
>NA|TRBV9|NA|TRBJ2-3
CASSVTQGPGTDTQYF
TGTGCCAGCAGCGTGACGCAGGGGCCAGGCACAGATACGCAGTATTTT
>NA|TRBV28|NA|TRBJ2-6
CASSSKTGFFSGANVLTF
TGTGCCAGCAGTTCAAAGACAGGTTTTTTCTCTGGGGCCAACGTCCTGACTTTC
>NA|TRBV20-1|NA|TRBJ2-1
CSASSGVEQFF
TGCAGTGCTAGCTCGGGGGTTGAGCAGTTCTTC
>NA|TRBV6-1|TRBD1|TRBJ2-5
CASSDYGGQGQETQYF
TGTGCCAGCAGTGACTATGGGGGACAGGGGCAAGAGACCCAGTACTTC
>few|TRBV9|NA|TRBJ1-1
CASSTGWMDTEAFF
TGTGCCAGCAGTACAGGGTGGATGGACACTGAAGCTTTCTTT
>NA|TRBV4-2|TRBD2|TRBJ2-1
CASSQELAGDGEQFF
TGTGCCAGCAGCCAAGAACTAGCGGGGGACGGTGAGCAGTTCTTC
>NA|TRBV5-6|NA|TRBJ2-7
CASSLSPPTGRNEQYF
TGTGCCAGCAGCTTATCCCCCCCGACAGGGAGGAACGAGCAGTACTTC
>NA|TRBV6-4|NA|TRBJ2-1
CASSTTVSGEQFF
TGTGCCAGCAGTACAACTGTCAGCGGTGAGCAGTTCTTC
>NA|TRBV5-1|TRBD1|TRBJ2-5
CASSITGGVGETQYF
TGCGCCAGCAGTATTACAGGGGGCGTGGGGGAGACCCAGTACTTC
>NA|TRBV27|TRBD1|TRBJ2-7
CASARSTGYHYEQYF
TGTGCCAGCGCAAGGTCGACAGGGTACCACTACGAGCAGTACTTC
>few|TRBV25-1|TRBD1|TRBJ2-7
CASGQASYEQYF
TGTGCCAGTGGACAGGCCTCCTACGAGCAGTACTTC
>few|TRBV2|TRBD1|TRBJ2-1
CASIPDRDNEQFF
TGTGCCAGCATCCCGGACAGGGACAATGAGCAGTTCTTC
>NA|TRBV19|NA|TRBJ2-2
CASSIGPGTGELFF
TGTGCCAGTAGTATTGGGCCAGGCACCGGGGAGCTGTTTTTT
>few|TRBV6-1|TRBD2|TRBJ2-3
CASSPSGDTQYF
TGTGCCAGCAGTCCTAGCGGGGATACGCAGTATTTT
>once|TRBV29-1|TRBD1|TRBJ2-5
CSSWTGGETQYF
TGCAGCAGCTGGACAGGCGGGGAGACCCAGTACTTC
>NA|TRBV6-4|NA|TRBJ1-5
CASSERGLLNQPQHF
TGTGCCAGCAGTGAGCGCGGGCTCCTCAATCAGCCCCAGCATTTT
>NA|TRBV18|TRBD1|TRBJ2-2
CASSSATGTGETGELFF
TGTGCCAGCTCATCGGCTACCGGGACAGGGGAAACCGGGGAGCTGTTTTTT
>NA|TRBV7-9|TRBD1|TRBJ1-2
CASSLALDRSNYGYTF
TGTGCCAGCAGCTTAGCGCTGGACAGGTCGAACTATGGCTACACCTTC
>NA|TRBV11-3|NA|TRBJ2-7
CASSSGGTDSYEQYF
TGTGCCAGCAGCTCAGGGGGGACTGACTCCTACGAGCAGTACTTC
>NA|TRBV28|NA|TRBJ1-1
CASSELGLKAFF
TGTGCCAGCAGTGAGCTGGGACTGAAAGCTTTCTTT
>NA|TRBV11-1|NA|TRBJ2-7
CASSFRDEQYF
TGTGCCAGCAGCTTCAGGGACGAGCAGTACTTC
>NA|TRBV2|NA|TRBJ2-1
CASRKWGGRNYNEQFF
TGTGCCAGCAGGAAATGGGGGGGCCGGAACTACAATGAGCAGTTCTTC
>NA|TRBV30|NA|TRBJ2-1
CAWKVQGGDEQFF
TGTGCCTGGAAAGTACAGGGGGGGGATGAGCAGTTCTTC
>once|TRBV15|NA|TRBJ2-7
CATSGGKIDEQYF
TGTGCCACCAGCGGGGGGAAGATCGACGAGCAGTACTTC
>NA|TRBV27|NA|TRBJ2-7
CASSYRRSSYEQYF
TGTGCCAGCAGTTACCGACGGAGCTCCTACGAGCAGTACTTC